One and the same sample provided the 6 T cell receptor beta chains below, sequenced in a study of T cells expressing NK-cell markers. TCRdb reworked the 5' RACE reads into one entry per CDR3 protein, no DNA. The sample table sets out some 460,000 distinct CDR3 sequences. Sequencing was done on a sample of blood T cells: a sorted CD56 or NKG2C T cell subset, CD4+ or CD8+ T cells, or bulk PBMC T cells (not recorded which). Receptors originate from a woman between 45 and 60 years old in good health.

The chain has TRBV12-3 or TRBV12-4 and TRBJ2-1; absent DNA, TCRdb's TRBD1 call cannot be checked. The CDR3 is 13 amino acids. The CDR3 protein is CASSGQGRNEQFF.

The V gene is TRBV5-1, the J gene TRBJ2-1; the D call of TRBD2 rests on TCRdb alone, since no DNA is present to check it. Germline values: CDR1 SGHRS, CDR2 YFSETQ. CDR3 length equals 21 residues. CDR3 sequence reads: CASSLAGSGTSGRARYNEQFF.

The CDR3 sequence: CASSRSGNRETQYF. The V gene is TRBV6-2 or TRBV6-3, the J gene TRBJ2-5; the D call of TRBD2 rests on TCRdb alone, since no DNA is present to check it. CDR1 and CDR2 (germline): MNHEY, SVGEGT. CDR3 length equals 14 residues.

This chain uses TRBV12-5 with TRBJ2-3. The germline gives CDR1 LGHNT, CDR2 FRNRAP. There are 18 residues in the CDR3. This CDR3 reads CASGLNPTTTTSTDTQYF. Complete variable domain (other parts from reference TRBV12-5 and TRBJ2-3): DARVTQTPRHKVTEMGQEVTMRCQPILGHNTVFWYRQTMMQGLELLAYFRNRAPLDDSGMPKDRFSAEMPDATLATLKIQPSEPRDSAVYFCASGLNPTTTTSTDTQYFGPGTRLTVL.

CDR3: CATQTGVVTDTQYF. The chain employs TRBV25-1 and TRBJ2-3; absent DNA, TCRdb's TRBD1 call cannot be checked. Germline CDR1 is MGHDK and CDR2 is SYGVNS. There are 14 residues in the CDR3.

This chain links TRBV11-3 with TRBJ2-7; the D call from TCRdb, TRBD2, cannot be confirmed without DNA. In germline, CDR1 is SGHNT, CDR2 YENEEA. The CDR3 totals 15 residues. CDR3 region: CASSLGGRLSYEQYF. Supplemented by reference TRBV11-3 and TRBJ2-7, the full variable domain reads EAGVVQSPRYKIIEKKQPVAFWCNPISGHNTLYWYLQNLGQGPELLIRYENEEAVDDSQLPKDRFSAERLKGVDSTLKIQPAELGDSAVYLCASSLGGRLSYEQYFGPGTRLTVT.